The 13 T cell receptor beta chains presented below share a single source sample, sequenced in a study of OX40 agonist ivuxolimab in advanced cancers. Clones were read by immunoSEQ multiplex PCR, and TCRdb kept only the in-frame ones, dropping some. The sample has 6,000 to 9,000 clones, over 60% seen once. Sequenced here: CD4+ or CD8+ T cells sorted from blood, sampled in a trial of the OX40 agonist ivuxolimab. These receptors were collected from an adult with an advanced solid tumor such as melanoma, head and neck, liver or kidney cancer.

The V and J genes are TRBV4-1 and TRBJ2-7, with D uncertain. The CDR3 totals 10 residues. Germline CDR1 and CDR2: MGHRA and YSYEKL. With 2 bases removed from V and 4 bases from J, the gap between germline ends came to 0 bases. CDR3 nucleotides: TGCGCCAGCAGCCAATACGAGCAGTACTTC. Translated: CASSQYEQYF.

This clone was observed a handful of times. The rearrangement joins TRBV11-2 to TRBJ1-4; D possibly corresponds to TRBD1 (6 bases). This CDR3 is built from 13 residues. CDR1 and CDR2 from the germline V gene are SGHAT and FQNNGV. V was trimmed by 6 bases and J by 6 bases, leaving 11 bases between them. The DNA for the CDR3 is TGTGCCAGCAGGAGGGCAGGGGATGAAAAACTGTTTTTT. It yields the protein CASRRAGDEKLFF.

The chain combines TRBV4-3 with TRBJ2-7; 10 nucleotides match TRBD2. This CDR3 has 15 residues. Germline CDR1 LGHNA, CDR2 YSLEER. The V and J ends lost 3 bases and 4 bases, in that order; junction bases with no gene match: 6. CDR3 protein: CASSQIAGGPYEQYF. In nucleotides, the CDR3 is TGCGCCAGCAGCCAGATAGCGGGAGGACCTTACGAGCAGTACTTC.

The DNA of the CDR3 is TGTGCCAGCAGCGTAGAGGGCAGGGGTTACACTGAAGCTTTCTTT. This codes for CASSVEGRGYTEAFF. The J gene is TRBJ1-1, the V gene TRBV9, with a weak D call TRBD1 (6 bases). The CDR3 runs to 15 residues. From germline, CDR1 is SGDLS and CDR2 YYNGEE. Trimming cost V 0 bases and J 3 bases, with 12 bases left between them.

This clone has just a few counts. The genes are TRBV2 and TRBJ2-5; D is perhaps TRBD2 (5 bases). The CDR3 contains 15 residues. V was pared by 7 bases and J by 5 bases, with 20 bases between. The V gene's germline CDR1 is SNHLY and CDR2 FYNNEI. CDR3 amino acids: CASNQRSGSRETQYF. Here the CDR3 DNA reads TGTGCCAGCAACCAACGGTCGGGGTCTCGGGAGACCCAGTACTTC.

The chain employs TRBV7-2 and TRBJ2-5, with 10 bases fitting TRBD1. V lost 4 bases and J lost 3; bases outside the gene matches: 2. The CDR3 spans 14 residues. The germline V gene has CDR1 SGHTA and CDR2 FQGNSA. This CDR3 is CASSSTGGKETQYF. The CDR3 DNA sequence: TGTGCCAGCAGCTCGACAGGGGGCAAAGAGACCCAGTACTTC. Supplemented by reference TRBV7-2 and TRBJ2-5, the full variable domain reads GAGVSQSPSNKVTEKGKDVELRCDPISGHTALYWYRQSLGQGLEFLIYFQGNSAPDKSGLPSDRFSAERTGGSVSTLTIQRTQQEDSAVYLCASSSTGGKETQYFGPGTRLLVL.

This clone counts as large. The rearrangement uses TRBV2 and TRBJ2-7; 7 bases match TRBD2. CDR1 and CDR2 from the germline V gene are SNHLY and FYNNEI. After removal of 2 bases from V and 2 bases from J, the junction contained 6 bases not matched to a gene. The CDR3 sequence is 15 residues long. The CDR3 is CASSESSGRAYEQYF. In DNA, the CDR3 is TGTGCCAGCAGTGAAAGTAGCGGGCGTGCCTACGAGCAGTACTTC.

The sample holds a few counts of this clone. CDR3 nucleotide sequence: TGCGCCAGCAGCCAAGATACTGTTCGGACTAGCGGGAGGGGTCCTCAAGAGACCCAGTACTTC. It codes for CASSQDTVRTSGRGPQETQYF. This sequence joins TRBV4-3 and TRBJ2-5, with TRBD2 identical over 15 bases. With 0 bases clipped from V and 2 bases from J, the junction kept 13 bases outside the gene matches. This CDR3 region has 21 residues. From germline, CDR1 is LGHNA and CDR2 YSLEER.

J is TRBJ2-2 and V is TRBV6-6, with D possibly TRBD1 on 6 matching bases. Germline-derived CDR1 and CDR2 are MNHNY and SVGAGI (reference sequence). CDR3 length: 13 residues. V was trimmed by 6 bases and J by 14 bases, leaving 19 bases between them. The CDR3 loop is CASSGTSAGLLFF. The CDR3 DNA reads TGTGCCAGCAGCGGGACATCGGCGGGTTTACTGTTTTTT.

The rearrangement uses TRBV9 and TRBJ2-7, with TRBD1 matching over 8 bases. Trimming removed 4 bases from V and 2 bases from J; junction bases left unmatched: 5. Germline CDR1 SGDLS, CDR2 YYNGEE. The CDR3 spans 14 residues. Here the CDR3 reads CASSRTGFPYEQYF. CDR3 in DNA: TGTGCCAGCAGCCGGACAGGGTTCCCCTACGAGCAGTACTTC.

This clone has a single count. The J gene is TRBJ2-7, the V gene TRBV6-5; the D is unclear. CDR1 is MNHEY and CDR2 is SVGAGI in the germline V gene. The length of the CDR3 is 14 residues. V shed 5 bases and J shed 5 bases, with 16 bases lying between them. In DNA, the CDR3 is TGTGCCAGCAGTCACAACTTGGAGACCGACGAGCAGTACTTC. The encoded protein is CASSHNLETDEQYF.

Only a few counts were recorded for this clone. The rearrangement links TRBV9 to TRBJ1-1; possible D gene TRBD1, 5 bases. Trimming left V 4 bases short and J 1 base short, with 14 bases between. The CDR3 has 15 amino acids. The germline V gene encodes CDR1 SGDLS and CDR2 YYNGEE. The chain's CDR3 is CASSPGGFWNTEAFF. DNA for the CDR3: TGTGCCAGCAGCCCCGGGGGTTTTTGGAACACTGAAGCTTTCTTT.

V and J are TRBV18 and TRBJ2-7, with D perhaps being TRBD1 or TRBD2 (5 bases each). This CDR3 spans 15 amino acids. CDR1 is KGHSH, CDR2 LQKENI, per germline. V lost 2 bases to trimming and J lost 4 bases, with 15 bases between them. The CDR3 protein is CASSPISGTEYEQYF. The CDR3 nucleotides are TGTGCCAGCTCACCAATTTCAGGGACCGAGTACGAGCAGTACTTC. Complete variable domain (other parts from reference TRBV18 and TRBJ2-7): NAGVMQNPRHLVRRRGQEARLRCSPMKGHSHVYWYRQLPEEGLKFMVYLQKENIIDESGMPKERFSAEFPKEGPSILRIQQVVRGDSAAYFCASSPISGTEYEQYFGPGTRLTVT.